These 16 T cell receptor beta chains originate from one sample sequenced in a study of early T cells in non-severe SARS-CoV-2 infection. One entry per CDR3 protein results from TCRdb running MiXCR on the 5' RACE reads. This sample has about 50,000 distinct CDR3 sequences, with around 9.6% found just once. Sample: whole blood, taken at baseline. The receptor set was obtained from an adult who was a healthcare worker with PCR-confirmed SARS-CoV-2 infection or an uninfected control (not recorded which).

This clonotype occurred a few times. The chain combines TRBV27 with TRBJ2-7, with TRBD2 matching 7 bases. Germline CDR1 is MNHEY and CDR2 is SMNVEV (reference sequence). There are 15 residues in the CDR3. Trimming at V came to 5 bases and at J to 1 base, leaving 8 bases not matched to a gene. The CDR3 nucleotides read TGTGCCAGCAGTCAACCGGGACTACCTTCCTACGAGCAGTACTTC. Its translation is CASSQPGLPSYEQYF.

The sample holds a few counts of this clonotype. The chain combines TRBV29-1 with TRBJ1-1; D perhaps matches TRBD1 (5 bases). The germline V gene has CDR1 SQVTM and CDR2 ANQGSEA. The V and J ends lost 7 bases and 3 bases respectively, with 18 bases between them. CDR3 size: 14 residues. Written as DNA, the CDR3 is TGCAGCGCCCACGCCAGGGAGGTAGACACTGAAGCTTTCTTT. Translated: CSAHAREVDTEAFF.

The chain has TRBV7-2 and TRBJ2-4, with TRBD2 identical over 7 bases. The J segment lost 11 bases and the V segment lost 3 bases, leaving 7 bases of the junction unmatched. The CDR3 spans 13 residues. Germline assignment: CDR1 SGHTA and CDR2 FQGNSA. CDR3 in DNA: TGTGCCAGCAGCTTGACTAGCTCTCTATTTCAGTACTTC. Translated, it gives CASSLTSSLFQYF.

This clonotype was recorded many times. CDR3 sequence: CATGQGDNQPQHF. The CDR3 bases are TGTGCCACGGGACAGGGTGACAATCAGCCCCAGCATTTT. The chain employs TRBV2 and TRBJ1-5, with 9 nucleotides matching TRBD1. The germline V gene encodes CDR1 SNHLY and CDR2 FYNNEI. Trimming removed 10 bases from V and 3 bases from J; junction bases left unmatched: 4. This CDR3 region has 13 residues.

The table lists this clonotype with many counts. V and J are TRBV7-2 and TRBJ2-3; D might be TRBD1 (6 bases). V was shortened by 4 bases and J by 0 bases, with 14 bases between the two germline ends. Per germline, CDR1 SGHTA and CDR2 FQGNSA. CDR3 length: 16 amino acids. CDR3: CASSSFRGGSTDTQYF. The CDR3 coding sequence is TGTGCCAGCAGCTCATTCAGGGGCGGGAGCACAGATACGCAGTATTTT.

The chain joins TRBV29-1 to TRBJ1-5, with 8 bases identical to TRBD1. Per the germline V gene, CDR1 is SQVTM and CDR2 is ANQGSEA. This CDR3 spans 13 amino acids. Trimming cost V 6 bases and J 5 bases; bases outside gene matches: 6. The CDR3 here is CSVARGLDQPQHF. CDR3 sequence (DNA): TGCAGCGTCGCCAGGGGGCTGGATCAGCCCCAGCATTTT.

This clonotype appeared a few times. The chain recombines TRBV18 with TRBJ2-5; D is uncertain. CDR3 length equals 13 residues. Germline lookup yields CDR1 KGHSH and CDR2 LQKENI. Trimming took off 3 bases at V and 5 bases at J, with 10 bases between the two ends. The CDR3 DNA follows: TGTGCCAGCTCACCCACGAATGGTGAGACCCAGTACTTC. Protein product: CASSPTNGETQYF.

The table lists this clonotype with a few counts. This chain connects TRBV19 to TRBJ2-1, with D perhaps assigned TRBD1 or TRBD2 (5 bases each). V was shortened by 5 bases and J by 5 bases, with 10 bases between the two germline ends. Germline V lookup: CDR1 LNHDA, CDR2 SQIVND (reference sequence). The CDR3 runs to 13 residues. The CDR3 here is CASSDGTNNEQFF. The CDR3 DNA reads TGTGCCAGTAGTGACGGGACCAACAATGAGCAGTTCTTC.

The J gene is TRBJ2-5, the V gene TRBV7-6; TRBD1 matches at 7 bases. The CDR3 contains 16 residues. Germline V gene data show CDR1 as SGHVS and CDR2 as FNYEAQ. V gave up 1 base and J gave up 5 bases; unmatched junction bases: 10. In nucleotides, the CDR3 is TGTGCCAGCAGCTTAGTGCAGGGGGAATTTTTGGAGACCCAGTACTTC. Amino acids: CASSLVQGEFLETQYF.

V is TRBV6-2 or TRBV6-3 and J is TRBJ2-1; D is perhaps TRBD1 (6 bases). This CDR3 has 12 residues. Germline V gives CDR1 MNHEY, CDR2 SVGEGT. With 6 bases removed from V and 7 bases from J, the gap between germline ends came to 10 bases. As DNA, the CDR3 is TGTGCCAGCAGCCACAGGGCGAATGAGCAGTTCTTC. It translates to CASSHRANEQFF.

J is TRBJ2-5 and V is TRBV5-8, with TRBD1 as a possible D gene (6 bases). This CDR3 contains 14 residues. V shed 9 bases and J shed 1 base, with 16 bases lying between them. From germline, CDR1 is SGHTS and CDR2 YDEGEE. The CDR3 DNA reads TGTGCCACCAAAGAAAGGGGGTTCCAAGAGACCCAGTACTTC. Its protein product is CATKERGFQETQYF.

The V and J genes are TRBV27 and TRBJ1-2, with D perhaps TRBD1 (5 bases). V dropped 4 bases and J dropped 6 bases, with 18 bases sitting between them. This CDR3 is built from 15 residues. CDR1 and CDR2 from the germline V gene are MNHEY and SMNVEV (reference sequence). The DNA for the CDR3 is TGTGCCAGCAGTTCTATCGGGACCCTGAGAAATGGCTACACCTTC. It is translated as CASSSIGTLRNGYTF.

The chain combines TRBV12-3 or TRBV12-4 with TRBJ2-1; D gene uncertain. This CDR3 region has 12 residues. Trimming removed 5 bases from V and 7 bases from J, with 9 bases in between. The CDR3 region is CASSLTKNEQFF. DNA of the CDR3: TGTGCCAGCAGTCTCACAAAGAATGAGCAGTTCTTC.

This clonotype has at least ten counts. The DNA for the CDR3 is TGCAGCACCAAAGCGGGCACGTCCCAAGAGACCCAGTACTTC. This gives the protein CSTKAGTSQETQYF. The chain recombines TRBV29-1 with TRBJ2-5; D possibly corresponds to TRBD2 (6 bases). This CDR3 spans 14 amino acids. V lost 8 bases and J lost 1, with 17 bases in between. Germline loops: CDR1 SQVTM, CDR2 ANQGSEA.

The CDR3 sequence is CASLEGGANQPQHF. The CDR3 bases are TGTGCCAGTCTAGAGGGTGGTGCGAATCAGCCCCAGCATTTT. This chain uses TRBV28 with TRBJ1-5; no firm D call. This CDR3 region has 14 residues. Trimming stripped 9 bases from V and 4 bases from J, with 16 bases between. Germline-derived CDR1 and CDR2 are MDHEN and SYDVKM.

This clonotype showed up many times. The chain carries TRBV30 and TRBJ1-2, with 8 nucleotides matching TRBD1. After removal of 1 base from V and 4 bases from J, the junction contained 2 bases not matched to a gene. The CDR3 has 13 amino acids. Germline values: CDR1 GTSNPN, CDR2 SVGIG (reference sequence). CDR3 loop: CAWSAGQGYGYTF. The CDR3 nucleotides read TGTGCCTGGAGTGCTGGACAGGGCTATGGCTACACCTTC.